This note documents a single T cell receptor (beta chain) sequence. The record originates from a study of shared clonotypes between healthy human individuals. The CDR3 extends over 15 amino acids. CDR1 and CDR2 (germline): SGHRS, YFSETQ. V was cut by 0 bases and J by 1 base, with 10 bases left in between. Profiling relied on immunoSEQ multiplex PCR, and the TCRdb table lists in-frame clones only, not all of them. The sample consists of around 1.5 million clones, around 98% of them appearing once. Sequenced material: naive CD4+ T cells sorted from blood. Specified subset: CD45RA+ positively selected. The receptor's source is a man aged 25 to 45 in good health. The V call is TRBV5-1, the J call TRBJ1-1; no reliable D call. The CDR3 sequence: CASSLEHPGNTEAFF. CDR3 nucleotide sequence: TGCGCCAGCAGCTTGGAACATCCCGGGAACACTGAAGCTTTCTTT.